The T cell receptor beta chain under discussion was sequenced for a study of T cells in Graves' hyperthyroidism and ophthalmopathy. Hyperthyroidism of Graves' type that showed no ophthalmopathy progression within 18 months was stable. The hyperthyroidism patients had all been newly diagnosed, and their disease duration was under 2 months. Their ages ranged from 18 to 65 years. Each 10 ml fresh peripheral blood draw supplied the PBMCs. Notes on the study in general: A model using 13 V-J features told ophthalmopathy apart from stable hyperthyroidism.

For this clonotype: The antigen is undetermined. A clone one base away is much larger, so this may be a read error.

The CDR3 regions of TCR beta were amplified from RNA transcripts. Researchers ran a first-round RT-PCR on the TCR CDR3 using the HTBI primer set. MiXCR, applied by TCRdb to the multiplex PCR reads, yields one record per CDR3 protein. Among about 420,000 distinct CDR3 sequences listed, roughly 14% were seen once. The CDR3 sequence is 14 residues long. Germline CDR1 reads SNHLY; CDR2 reads FYNNEI. Sequenced sample: blood. The chain couples TRBV2 to TRBJ1-4; unclear D gene. The sequence came from a woman between 18 and 29 years old with Graves' hyperthyroidism. The CDR3 here is CASSNSATNEKLCF. CDR3 bases: TGTGCCAGCAGTAACAGTGCAACTAATGAAAAACTGTGTTTT. Using reference TRBV2 and TRBJ1-4 for the parts outside the CDR3, the full variable domain is EPEVTQTPSHQVTQMGQEVILRCVPISNHLYFYWYRQILGQKVEFLVSFYNNEISEKSEIFDDQFSVERPDGSNFTLKIRSTKLEDSAMYFCASSNSATNEKLCFGSGTQLSVL.